This T cell receptor (beta chain) comes out of a study of blood T cell repertoires in COVID-19. Study-level information: Italy, Spain and the United States were the sources of the convalescent and acute COVID-19 samples. The cDNA or gDNA used as material had been derived from T cells, B-cell-depleted T cells, or PBMCs.

Authors' methods: Quantification of nucleated cells was approximated via reference gene primer amplification. This table comes from immunoSEQ multiplex PCR, and its TCRdb copy is limited to in-frame clones, with some not included. Clonal size and the V and J genes are those of that table, whereas D and trimming came from the DNA. The table lists hundreds of thousands of clones, approximately 87% of them singletons. The material sequenced was peripheral blood. The origin of this receptor is a woman aged 45 to 65 with acute or convalescent COVID-19.

In DNA form, the CDR3 reads TGCGCCAGCAGCTTGGCAGGCACCCGCACCGGGGAGCTGTTTTTT. It codes for CASSLAGTRTGELFF. This sequence joins TRBV5-1 and TRBJ2-2; no definite D call. Germline V gene data show CDR1 as SGHRS and CDR2 as YFSETQ. V gave up 0 bases and J gave up 4 bases, with 10 bases separating them. This CDR3 is 15 amino acids long.